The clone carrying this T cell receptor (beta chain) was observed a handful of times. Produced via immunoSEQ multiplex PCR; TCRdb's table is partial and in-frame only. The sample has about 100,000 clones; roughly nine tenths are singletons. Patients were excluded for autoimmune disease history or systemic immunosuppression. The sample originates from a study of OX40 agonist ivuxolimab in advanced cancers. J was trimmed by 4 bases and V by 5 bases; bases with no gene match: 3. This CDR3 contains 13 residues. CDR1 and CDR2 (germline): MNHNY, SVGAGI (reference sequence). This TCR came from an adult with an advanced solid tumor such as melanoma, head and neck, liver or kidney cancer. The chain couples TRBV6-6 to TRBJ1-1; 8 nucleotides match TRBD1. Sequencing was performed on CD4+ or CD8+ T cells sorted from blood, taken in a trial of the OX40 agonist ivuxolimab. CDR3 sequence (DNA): TGTGCCAGCAGTCCTGGACAGGGCACTGAAGCTTTCTTT. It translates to CASSPGQGTEAFF.